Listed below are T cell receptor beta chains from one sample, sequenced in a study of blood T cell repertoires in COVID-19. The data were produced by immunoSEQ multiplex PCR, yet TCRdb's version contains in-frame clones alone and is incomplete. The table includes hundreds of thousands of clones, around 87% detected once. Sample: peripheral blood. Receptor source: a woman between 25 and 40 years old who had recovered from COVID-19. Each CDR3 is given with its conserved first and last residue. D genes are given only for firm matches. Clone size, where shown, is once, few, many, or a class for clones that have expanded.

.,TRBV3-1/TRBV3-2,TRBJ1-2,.,CASSQSTRDYGYTF,TGTGCCAGCAGCCAAAGTACCCGGGACTATGGCTACACCTTC
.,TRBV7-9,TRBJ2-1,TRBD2,CASSSSGGRPYNEQFF,TGTGCCAGCAGCTCTAGCGGGGGCCGACCCTACAATGAGCAGTTCTTC
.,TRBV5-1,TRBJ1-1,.,CASSPERTASAFF,TGCGCCAGCAGCCCAGAAAGGACAGCAAGTGCTTTCTTT
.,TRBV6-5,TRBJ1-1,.,CASSYPGGGNTEAFF,TGTGCCAGCAGTTACCCTGGCGGAGGGAACACTGAAGCTTTCTTT
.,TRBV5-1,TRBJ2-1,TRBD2,CASSFASGDNEQFF,TGCGCCAGCAGCTTCGCTAGCGGGGACAATGAGCAGTTCTTC
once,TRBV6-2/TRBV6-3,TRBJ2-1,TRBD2,CASSYSTPGLGFNEQFF,TGTGCCAGCAGTTATTCAACCCCGGGACTAGGGTTTAATGAGCAGTTCTTC
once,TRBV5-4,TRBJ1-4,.,CASSLDRVDEKLFF,TGTGCCAGCAGCTTGGACAGGGTCGATGAAAAACTGTTTTTT
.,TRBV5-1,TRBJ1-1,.,CASSLVTGRGTEAFF,TGCGCCAGCAGCTTGGTCACAGGGAGGGGGACTGAAGCTTTCTTT
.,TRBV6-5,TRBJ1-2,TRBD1,CASSNRGNYGYTF,TGTGCCAGCAGCAACAGGGGGAACTATGGCTACACCTTC
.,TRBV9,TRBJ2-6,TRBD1,CASSEQGFLSSGANVLTF,TGTGCCAGCAGCGAACAGGGGTTTTTATCCTCTGGGGCCAACGTCCTGACTTTC
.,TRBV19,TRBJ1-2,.,CATSTPLFGYTF,TGTGCCACGAGTACCCCGTTGTTTGGCTACACCTTC
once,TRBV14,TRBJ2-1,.,CASSQTQVTKQFF,TGTGCCAGCAGCCAGACACAGGTAACAAAGCAGTTCTTC
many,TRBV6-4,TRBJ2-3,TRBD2,CASSDSKSSGGADTQYF,TGTGCCAGCAGTGACTCGAAGTCTAGCGGGGGGGCAGATACGCAGTATTTT
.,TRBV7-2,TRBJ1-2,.,CASSLGPSNYGYTF,TGTGCCAGCAGCTTAGGGCCTTCTAACTATGGCTACACCTTC
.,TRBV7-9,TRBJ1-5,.,CASSLVLGGRGQPQHF,TGTGCCAGCAGCTTAGTCCTGGGGGGAAGAGGACAGCCCCAGCATTTT
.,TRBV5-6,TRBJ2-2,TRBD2,CASSLEVSGRPNTGELFF,TGTGCCAGCAGCTTGGAGGTTAGCGGGAGGCCTAACACCGGGGAGCTGTTTTTT
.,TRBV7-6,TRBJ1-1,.,CASSSPAWGAGAEAFF,TGTGCCAGCAGCTCCCCCGCCTGGGGGGCGGGGGCTGAAGCTTTCTTT
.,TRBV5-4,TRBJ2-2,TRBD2,CASSSRTSGAGGELFF,TGTGCCAGCAGCTCGAGGACTAGCGGGGCTGGGGGGGAGCTGTTTTTT
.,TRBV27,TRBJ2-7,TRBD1,CASSSRDRRREQYF,TGTGCCAGCAGTTCCCGGGACAGAAGAAGGGAGCAGTACTTC
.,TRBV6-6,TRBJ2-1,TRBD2,CASKPTSGRRNEQFF,TGTGCCAGCAAACCCACGAGCGGGAGAAGGAATGAGCAGTTCTTC
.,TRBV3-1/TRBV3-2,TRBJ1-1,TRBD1,CASSRPGQAIRAFF,TGTGCCAGCAGCCGACCGGGACAGGCCATCCGAGCTTTCTTT
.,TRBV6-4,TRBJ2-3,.,CASSDEVDSDTQYF,TGTGCCAGCAGTGACGAGGTAGATTCAGATACGCAGTATTTT
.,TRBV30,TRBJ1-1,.,CAWSVLGHTEAFF,TGTGCCTGGAGTGTACTTGGGCACACTGAAGCTTTCTTT
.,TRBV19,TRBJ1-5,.,CASSNRTRSNQPQHF,TGTGCCAGTAGTAACCGGACACGGAGCAATCAGCCCCAGCATTTT
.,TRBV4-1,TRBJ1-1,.,CASSQGRVFGQSAPEAFF,TGCGCCAGCAGCCAAGGGAGGGTTTTTGGGCAGTCTGCCCCTGAAGCTTTCTTT
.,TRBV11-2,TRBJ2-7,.,CASSFGLLHEQYF,TGTGCCAGCAGCTTCGGACTCCTCCACGAGCAGTACTTC
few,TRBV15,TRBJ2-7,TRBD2,CATRGAGGPREQYF,TGTGCCACCAGGGGAGCGGGAGGGCCTAGGGAGCAGTACTTC
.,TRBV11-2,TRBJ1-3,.,CASSVDPSGNTIYF,TGTGCCAGCAGCGTAGACCCGTCTGGAAACACCATATATTTT